A single sample is the source of the 11 T cell receptor beta chains below, sequenced in a study of CD8+CD57+ T cells in acquired aplastic anemia. Genomic DNA acted as the template from which TCR beta VDJ combination and CDR3 sequence profiling were carried out. TCRdb reanalysed the reads using MiXCR and keeps one entry per CDR3 protein. The sample holds 190,000 or so distinct CDR3 sequences; under 65% are singletons and the top ten take 25% to 35%. Sequenced sample: sorted CD4+, CD8+, or CD8+CD57+ T cells (not recorded which) from PBMCs. The receptors come from a human donor in good health.

This clonotype was seen only a few times. The J gene is TRBJ1-2, the V gene TRBV7-6, with D possibly TRBD1 on 5 matching bases. Germline CDR1 reads SGHVS; CDR2 reads FNYEAQ. Trimming pared 1 base from V and 6 bases from J, leaving 12 bases between. The CDR3 sequence is 14 residues long. As DNA, the CDR3 is TGTGCCAGCAGCTTAGGGGGAGGGGTGCATGGCTACACCTTC. Protein: CASSLGGGVHGYTF.

The chain recombines TRBV20-1 with TRBJ1-4; 8 positions match TRBD1. This CDR3 is 12 amino acids long. Germline V CDR1 and CDR2: DFQATT, SNEGSKA (reference sequence). For the CDR3, the DNA is TGCAGCGTAGGACAGGGAGGGGAAAAACTGTTTTTT. Translating it yields CSVGQGGEKLFF.

This clonotype was picked up a small number of times. This sequence joins TRBV7-3 and TRBJ1-2; 10 bases match TRBD1. Per germline, CDR1 SGHTA and CDR2 FQGTGA. Trimming cost V 4 bases and J 12 bases; bases outside gene matches: 8. CDR3 length: 13 amino acids. The DNA for the CDR3 is TGTGCCAGCAGCTCGACAGGGGGCTCTGGAAACACCTTC. Protein sequence: CASSSTGGSGNTF.

V is TRBV20-1 and J is TRBJ2-7; D perhaps matches TRBD2 (6 bases). V lost 3 bases and J 3 bases, leaving 12 bases between the germline ends. CDR1 is DFQATT and CDR2 is SNEGSKA in the germline V gene (reference sequence). This CDR3 spans 13 amino acids. This chain's CDR3 is CSARLEGNYEQYF. DNA for the CDR3: TGCAGTGCTAGGTTGGAGGGGAACTACGAGCAGTACTTC.

This clonotype was picked up many times. The V call is TRBV9, the J call TRBJ2-5; D unresolved. The CDR3 totals 15 residues. CDR1 SGDLS and CDR2 YYNGEE come from the germline V gene. V lost 0 bases, J lost 5 bases, and 14 bases lay in between. In nucleotides, the CDR3 is TGTGCCAGCAGCGTAGACGGAGCCCTCGCGGAGACCCAGTACTTC. Protein product: CASSVDGALAETQYF.

This clonotype was seen repeatedly, ten times or more. The V gene is TRBV12-3 or TRBV12-4, the J gene TRBJ2-1; no clear D. The CDR3 spans 11 residues. The V gene lost 5 bases and the J gene lost 14 bases, with 13 bases spanning the gap. The CDR3 region is CASSKSVFEFF. The DNA for the CDR3 is TGTGCCAGCAGTAAGTCTGTTTTTGAGTTCTTC.

Ten or more counts support this clonotype. CDR3 nucleotides: TGTGCCAGCAGCGTAGAGAAACAGCCGAACACTGAAGCTTTCTTT. Protein: CASSVEKQPNTEAFF. J is TRBJ1-1 and V is TRBV9, with no clear D. Trimming shortened V by 0 bases and J by 1 base, and 10 bases separated the two germline ends. Per germline, CDR1 SGDLS and CDR2 YYNGEE. The length of the CDR3 is 15 residues.

This clonotype has more than one count but fewer than ten. The V and J genes are TRBV5-1 and TRBJ2-3; 7 bases map to TRBD2. The germline V gene encodes CDR1 SGHRS and CDR2 YFSETQ. This CDR3 comprises 15 residues. Losses at the gene ends were 3 bases for V and 3 bases for J; bases not matched to a gene: 7. The CDR3 reads CASSWREPGTDTQYF. The CDR3 bases are TGCGCCAGCAGCTGGCGGGAGCCGGGGACAGATACGCAGTATTTT.

V is TRBV11-2 and J is TRBJ1-2; D uncertain. The V end was cut by 4 bases, the J end by 4 bases, with 4 bases between. This CDR3 is built from 11 residues. Germline V gene lookup returns CDR1 SGHAT and CDR2 FQNNGV. CDR3 sequence reads: CASSSSYGYTF. For the CDR3, the DNA is TGTGCCAGCAGCTCTTCCTATGGCTACACCTTC.

A word on this clonotype: The germline gene is not matched at one end of the junction; a read error may be the cause. The chain uses TRBV24-1 and TRBJ2-2; D gene ambiguous. The length of the CDR3 is 14 residues. Germline V gives CDR1 KGHDR, CDR2 SFDVKD. The CDR3 protein is CAASDPLNTGELFF. The CDR3 nucleotides read TGTGCCGCCAGTGACCCCTTGAACACCGGGGAGCTGTTTTTT.

This clonotype was counted once. The chain recombines TRBV9 with TRBJ1-2; D is possibly TRBD1 (5 bases). Germline V gene sequence: CDR1 SGDLS, CDR2 YYNGEE. The CDR3 is 14 residues long. Trimming took off 4 bases at V and 13 bases at J, with 23 bases between the two ends. CDR3 sequence reads: CASSFPRDGGISTF. CDR3 sequence (DNA): TGTGCCAGCAGCTTTCCTCGGGACGGAGGGATCTCCACCTTC.